This T cell receptor beta chain was sequenced during a study of OX40 agonist ivuxolimab in advanced cancers. At the level of the study: Patients took ivuxolimab, an agonistic anti-OX40 (CD134) antibody. Recorded diagnoses for dose-escalation patients were hepatocellular carcinoma, melanoma, renal cell or head and neck cancer. Overall study results and limits: Antigen specificity remained undetermined for the expanded peripheral T cells.

Exclusion applied to patients with autoimmune disease history or systemic immunosuppression. The CDR3 has 14 amino acids. Trimming stripped 6 bases from V and 5 bases from J, with 16 bases between. Per the germline V gene, CDR1 is MNHEY and CDR2 is SVGAGI. Clones were read by immunoSEQ multiplex PCR, and TCRdb kept only the in-frame ones, dropping some. The sample has approximately 80,000 clones; more than 90% are singletons. About this clone: What it binds is not known.

This sequence joins TRBV6-5 and TRBJ2-5; a weak D match, TRBD1 (6 bases). This sample comprised CD4+ or CD8+ T cells sorted from blood, obtained in a trial of the OX40 agonist ivuxolimab. The clonotype was recovered from an adult with an advanced solid tumor such as melanoma, head and neck, liver or kidney cancer. The CDR3 sequence: CASRRGWAEETQYF. In DNA, the CDR3 is TGTGCCAGCAGAAGGGGGTGGGCTGAGGAGACCCAGTACTTC.